Listed below are T cell receptor beta chains from one sample, sequenced in a study of response to subunit inactivated influenza vaccine. One entry per CDR3 protein results from TCRdb running MiXCR on the RT-PCR reads. Here the sample spans 650,000 to 700,000 distinct CDR3 sequences, around 16% being singletons. This material consisted of PBMCs from blood, taken 12 days after vaccination. These receptors came from a man between 50 and 59 years old who received an inactivated influenza vaccine. Each CDR3 is given with its conserved first and last residue. A D gene is named only where the DNA matches it firmly. Not all rows give a size; the values are once, few, many and, for expanded clones, a class.

D gene: .
V gene: TRBV21-1
J gene: TRBJ2-3
clone size: few
CDR3 protein: CASSKIRQTFTDTQYF
CDR3 DNA: TGTGCCAGCAGCAAAATAAGGCAGACCTTCACAGATACGCAGTATTTT

D gene: .
V gene: TRBV18
J gene: TRBJ1-1
clone size: .
CDR3 protein: CASSRADEAFF
CDR3 DNA: TGTGCCAGCTCACGAGCGGATGAAGCTTTCTTT

D gene: .
V gene: TRBV27
J gene: TRBJ2-5
clone size: .
CDR3 protein: CASKTGGVQKETQYF
CDR3 DNA: TGTGCCAGCAAAACAGGGGGGGTTCAGAAGGAGACCCAGTACTTC

D gene: .
V gene: TRBV7-2
J gene: TRBJ1-3
clone size: few
CDR3 protein: CASSLQVASGNTIYF
CDR3 DNA: TGTGCCAGCAGCTTACAAGTTGCCTCTGGAAACACCATATATTTT

D gene: .
V gene: TRBV5-1
J gene: TRBJ2-3
clone size: few
CDR3 protein: CASSSGLDPDTQYF
CDR3 DNA: TGCGCCAGCAGCTCGGGACTCGACCCAGATACGCAGTATTTT

D gene: .
V gene: TRBV29-1
J gene: TRBJ2-1
clone size: .
CDR3 protein: CSVVVPGNEQFF
CDR3 DNA: TGCAGCGTTGTGGTCCCAGGGAATGAGCAGTTCTTC

D gene: .
V gene: TRBV7-3
J gene: TRBJ2-1
clone size: few
CDR3 protein: CASSRVGSGLNEQFF
CDR3 DNA: TGTGCCAGCAGCAGAGTGGGGTCAGGTTTGAATGAGCAGTTCTTC

D gene: TRBD1
V gene: TRBV7-9
J gene: TRBJ2-1
clone size: few
CDR3 protein: CASRPGTGTYNEQFF
CDR3 DNA: TGTGCCAGCAGGCCCGGGACAGGGACCTACAATGAGCAGTTCTTC

D gene: TRBD2
V gene: TRBV7-8
J gene: TRBJ2-1
clone size: .
CDR3 protein: CAAPGSGTGNEQFF
CDR3 DNA: TGTGCCGCACCGGGTAGCGGGACCGGGAATGAGCAGTTCTTC

D gene: .
V gene: TRBV7-2
J gene: TRBJ2-5
clone size: .
CDR3 protein: CASSLVGGPNQETQYF
CDR3 DNA: TGTGCCAGCAGCTTAGTAGGCGGCCCGAACCAAGAGACCCAGTACTTC

D gene: TRBD1
V gene: TRBV29-1
J gene: TRBJ2-7
clone size: few
CDR3 protein: CSAGTEVGEQYF
CDR3 DNA: TGCAGCGCAGGGACAGAGGTAGGGGAGCAGTACTTC

D gene: TRBD1
V gene: TRBV6-5
J gene: TRBJ1-4
clone size: .
CDR3 protein: CASRLQGNEKLFF
CDR3 DNA: TGTGCCAGCAGGTTACAGGGGAATGAAAAACTGTTTTTT

D gene: TRBD1
V gene: TRBV28
J gene: TRBJ2-4
clone size: .
CDR3 protein: CASSSTGGPVYF
CDR3 DNA: TGTGCCAGCAGTTCGACAGGGGGTCCAGTGTACTTC

D gene: TRBD1
V gene: TRBV20-1
J gene: TRBJ1-1
clone size: few
CDR3 protein: CSARQGAGEAFF
CDR3 DNA: TGCAGTGCTAGACAGGGGGCGGGTGAAGCTTTCTTT

D gene: TRBD2
V gene: TRBV20-1
J gene: TRBJ2-3
clone size: few
CDR3 protein: CSARASGSFTDTQYF
CDR3 DNA: TGCAGTGCTAGAGCTAGCGGGAGTTTCACAGATACGCAGTATTTT

D gene: .
V gene: TRBV7-6
J gene: TRBJ2-2
clone size: .
CDR3 protein: CASSSLPWNTGELFF
CDR3 DNA: TGTGCCAGCAGCTCGCTCCCTTGGAACACCGGGGAGCTGTTTTTT

D gene: .
V gene: TRBV20-1
J gene: TRBJ2-7
clone size: .
CDR3 protein: CSALIRGPAYEQYF
CDR3 DNA: TGCAGTGCACTCATCCGAGGGCCGGCCTACGAGCAGTACTTC

D gene: TRBD1
V gene: TRBV10-2
J gene: TRBJ1-1
clone size: few
CDR3 protein: CASTSDRVGEAFF
CDR3 DNA: TGCGCCAGCACCTCGGACAGGGTTGGTGAAGCTTTCTTT

D gene: TRBD2
V gene: TRBV20-1
J gene: TRBJ2-1
clone size: few
CDR3 protein: CSARDAGGLNEQFF
CDR3 DNA: TGCAGTGCTAGAGACGCGGGGGGGCTCAATGAGCAGTTCTTC

D gene: .
V gene: TRBV28
J gene: TRBJ1-2
clone size: .
CDR3 protein: CASSFEYFYGYTF
CDR3 DNA: TGTGCCAGCAGTTTTGAGTACTTCTATGGCTACACCTTC